The entry below gives a single TCR beta chain sequence along with its context. The data stem from a study of blood T cell repertoires in COVID-19. The overall study: Acute and convalescent COVID-19 samples came from the United States, Italy and Spain. Nucleic acid was either cDNA or gDNA, and it came from T cells, B-cell-depleted T cells, or PBMCs.

In the authors' methods: Nucleated cell number was recorded as an estimate derived from reference gene primer amplification. Assay used: immunoSEQ multiplex PCR; TCRdb lists only in-frame clones, some missing. V and J calls and clone size follow that table, whereas D and trimming were derived from the DNA. The repertoire holds 210,000 or so clones, with 70% to 90% as singletons. CDR1 and CDR2 (germline): MNHEY, SVGAGI. Germline trimming cut 4 bases from V and 9 bases from J; bases unmatched to any gene: 9. The CDR3 has 15 amino acids. The source material was peripheral blood. The gene calls are TRBV6-5 and TRBJ1-6; 7 positions match TRBD1. This receptor was obtained from a woman between 45 and 60 years old with acute or convalescent COVID-19. In DNA, the CDR3 is TGTGCCAGCAGTTCCTCCTGGAGGGGGCCTTCACCCCTCCACTTT. It is translated as CASSSSWRGPSPLHF.